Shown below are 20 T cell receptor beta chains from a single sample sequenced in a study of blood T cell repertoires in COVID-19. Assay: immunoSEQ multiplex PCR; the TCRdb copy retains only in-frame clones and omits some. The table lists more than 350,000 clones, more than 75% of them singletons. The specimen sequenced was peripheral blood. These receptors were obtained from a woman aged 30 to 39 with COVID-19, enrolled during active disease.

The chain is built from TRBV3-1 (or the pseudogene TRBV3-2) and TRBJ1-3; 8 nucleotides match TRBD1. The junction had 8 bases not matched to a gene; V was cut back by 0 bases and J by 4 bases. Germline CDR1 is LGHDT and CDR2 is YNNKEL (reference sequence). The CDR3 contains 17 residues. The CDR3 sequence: CASSQEGGDRKGNTIYF. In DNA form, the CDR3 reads TGTGCCAGCAGCCAAGAAGGCGGGGACAGGAAAGGAAACACCATATATTTT.

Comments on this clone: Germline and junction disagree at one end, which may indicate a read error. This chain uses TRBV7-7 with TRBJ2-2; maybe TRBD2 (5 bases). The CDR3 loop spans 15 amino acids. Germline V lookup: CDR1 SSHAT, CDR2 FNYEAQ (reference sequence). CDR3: CASSLAGLNTGELFF. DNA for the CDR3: TGTGCTAGCAGCTTAGCCGGACTGAACACCGGGGAGCTGTTTTTT.

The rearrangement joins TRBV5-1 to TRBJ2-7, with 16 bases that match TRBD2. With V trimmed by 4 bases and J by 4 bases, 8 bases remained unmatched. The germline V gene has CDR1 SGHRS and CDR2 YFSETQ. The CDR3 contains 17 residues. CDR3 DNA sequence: TGCGCCAGCAGCAGGGGACTAGCGGGAGGGATTGGGTACGAGCAGTACTTC. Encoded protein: CASSRGLAGGIGYEQYF.

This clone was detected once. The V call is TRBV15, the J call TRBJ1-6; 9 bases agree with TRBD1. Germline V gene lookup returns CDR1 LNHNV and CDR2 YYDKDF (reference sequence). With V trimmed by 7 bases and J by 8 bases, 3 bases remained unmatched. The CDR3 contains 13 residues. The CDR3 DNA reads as TGTGCCACCAAGGACAGGGGTTATTCACCCCTCCACTTT. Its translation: CATKDRGYSPLHF.

The CDR3 region has the DNA TGTGCCAGCGCCGGGACATTGCCCCCAGATACGCAGTATTTT. Its protein is CASAGTLPPDTQYF. The chain combines TRBV11-2 with TRBJ2-3, with D maybe TRBD1 (6 bases). V was shortened by 8 bases and J by 4 bases, with 16 bases between the two germline ends. The CDR3 is 14 residues long. Germline assignment: CDR1 SGHAT and CDR2 FQNNGV.

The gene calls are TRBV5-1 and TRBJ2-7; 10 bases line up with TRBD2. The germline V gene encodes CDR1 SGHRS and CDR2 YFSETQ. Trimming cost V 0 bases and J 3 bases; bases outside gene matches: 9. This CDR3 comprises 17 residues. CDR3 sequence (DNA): TGCGCCAGCAGCTTGGAGCTAGCGGGAGTAGGTGGCTACGAGCAGTACTTC. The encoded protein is CASSLELAGVGGYEQYF.

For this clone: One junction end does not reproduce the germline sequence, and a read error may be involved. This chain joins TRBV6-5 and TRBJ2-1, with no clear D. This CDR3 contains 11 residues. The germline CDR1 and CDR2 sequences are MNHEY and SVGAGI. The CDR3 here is CASSRYDEQFF. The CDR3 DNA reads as TGTGCCAGCAGCCGCTACGATGAGCAGTTCTTC.

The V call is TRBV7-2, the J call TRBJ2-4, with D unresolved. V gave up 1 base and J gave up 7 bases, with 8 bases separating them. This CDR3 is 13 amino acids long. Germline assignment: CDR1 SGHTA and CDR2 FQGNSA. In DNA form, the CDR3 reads TGTGCCAGCAGCTTAGGCCAGTTCAACATTCAGTACTTC. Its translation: CASSLGQFNIQYF.

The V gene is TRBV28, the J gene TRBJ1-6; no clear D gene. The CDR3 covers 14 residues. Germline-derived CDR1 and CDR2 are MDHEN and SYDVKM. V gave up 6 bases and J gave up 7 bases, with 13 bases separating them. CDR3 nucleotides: TGTGCCAGCAGGGCCGCACAGCCGAATTCACCCCTCCACTTT. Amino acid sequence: CASRAAQPNSPLHF.

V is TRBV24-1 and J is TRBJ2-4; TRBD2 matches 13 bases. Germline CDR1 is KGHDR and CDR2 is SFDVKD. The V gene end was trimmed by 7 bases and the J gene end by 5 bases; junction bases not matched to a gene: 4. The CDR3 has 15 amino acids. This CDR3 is CATSGTSGKQNIQYF. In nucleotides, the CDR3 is TGTGCCACCAGCGGGACTAGCGGGAAGCAAAACATTCAGTACTTC.

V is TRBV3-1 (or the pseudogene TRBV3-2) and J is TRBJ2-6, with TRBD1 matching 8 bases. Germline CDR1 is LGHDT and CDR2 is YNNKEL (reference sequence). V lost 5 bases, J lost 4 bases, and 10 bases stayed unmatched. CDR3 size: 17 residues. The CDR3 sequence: CASSIPQGAGGANVLTF. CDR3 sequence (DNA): TGTGCCAGCAGCATCCCTCAGGGGGCGGGAGGGGCCAACGTCCTGACTTTC.

The CDR3 protein is CASTVRIPAAQDTQYF. CDR3 DNA: TGTGCCAGCACCGTACGCATTCCGGCGGCGCAAGATACGCAGTATTTT. The chain is built from TRBV28 and TRBJ2-3; D is unclear. Germline V gene lookup returns CDR1 MDHEN and CDR2 SYDVKM. There are 16 residues in the CDR3. The V and J ends lost 7 bases and 5 bases respectively, with 22 bases between them.

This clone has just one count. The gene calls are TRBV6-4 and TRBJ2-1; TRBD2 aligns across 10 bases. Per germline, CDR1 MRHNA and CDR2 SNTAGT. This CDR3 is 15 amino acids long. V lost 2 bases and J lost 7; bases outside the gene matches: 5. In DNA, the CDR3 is TGTGCCAGCAGTGACGCTAGCGGGGGATTTAATGAGCAGTTCTTC. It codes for CASSDASGGFNEQFF.

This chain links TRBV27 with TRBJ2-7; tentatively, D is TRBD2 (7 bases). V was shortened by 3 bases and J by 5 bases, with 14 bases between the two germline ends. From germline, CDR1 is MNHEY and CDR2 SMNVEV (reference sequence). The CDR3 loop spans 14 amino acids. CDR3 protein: CASSFGGAGDEQYF. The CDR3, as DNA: TGTGCCAGCAGTTTTGGGGGGGCCGGGGACGAGCAGTACTTC.

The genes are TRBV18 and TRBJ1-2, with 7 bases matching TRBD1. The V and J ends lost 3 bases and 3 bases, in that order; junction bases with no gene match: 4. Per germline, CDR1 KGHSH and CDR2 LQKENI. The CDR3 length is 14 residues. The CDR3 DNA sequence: TGTGCCAGCTCACCCAGGGACAGCTACTATGGCTACACCTTC. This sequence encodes CASSPRDSYYGYTF. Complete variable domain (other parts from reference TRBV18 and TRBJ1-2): NAGVMQNPRHLVRRRGQEARLRCSPMKGHSHVYWYRQLPEEGLKFMVYLQKENIIDESGMPKERFSAEFPKEGPSILRIQQVVRGDSAAYFCASSPRDSYYGYTFGSGTRLTVV.

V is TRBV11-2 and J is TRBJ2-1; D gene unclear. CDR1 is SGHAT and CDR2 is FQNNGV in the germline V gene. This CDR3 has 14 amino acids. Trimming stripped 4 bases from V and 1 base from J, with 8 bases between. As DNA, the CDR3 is TGTGCCAGCAGCTCGAGACAATCCTACAATGAGCAGTTCTTC. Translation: CASSSRQSYNEQFF.

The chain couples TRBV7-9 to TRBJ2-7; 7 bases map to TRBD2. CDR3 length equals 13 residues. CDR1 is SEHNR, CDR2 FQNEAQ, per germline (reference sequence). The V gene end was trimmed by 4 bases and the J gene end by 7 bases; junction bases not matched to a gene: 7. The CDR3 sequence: CASSWAGRWEQYF. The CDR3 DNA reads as TGTGCCAGCAGCTGGGCCGGGAGGTGGGAGCAGTACTTC.

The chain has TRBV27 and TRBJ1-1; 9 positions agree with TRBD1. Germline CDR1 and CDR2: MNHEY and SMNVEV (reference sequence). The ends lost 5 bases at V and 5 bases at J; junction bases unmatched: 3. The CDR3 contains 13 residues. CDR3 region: CASSVGQGTEAFF. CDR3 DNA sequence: TGTGCCAGCAGTGTAGGACAGGGGACTGAAGCTTTCTTT.

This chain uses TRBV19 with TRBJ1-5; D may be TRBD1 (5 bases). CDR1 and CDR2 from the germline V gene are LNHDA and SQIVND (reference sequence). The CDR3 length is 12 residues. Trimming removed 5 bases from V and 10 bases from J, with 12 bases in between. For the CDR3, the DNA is TGTGCCAGTAGTCGGCAGGGTGGACCCCAGCATTTT. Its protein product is CASSRQGGPQHF.

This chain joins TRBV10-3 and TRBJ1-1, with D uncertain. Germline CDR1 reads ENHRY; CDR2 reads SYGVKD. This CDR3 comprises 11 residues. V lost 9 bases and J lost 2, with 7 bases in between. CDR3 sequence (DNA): TGTGCCATAGGGAGCAACACTGAAGCTTTCTTT. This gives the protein CAIGSNTEAFF.